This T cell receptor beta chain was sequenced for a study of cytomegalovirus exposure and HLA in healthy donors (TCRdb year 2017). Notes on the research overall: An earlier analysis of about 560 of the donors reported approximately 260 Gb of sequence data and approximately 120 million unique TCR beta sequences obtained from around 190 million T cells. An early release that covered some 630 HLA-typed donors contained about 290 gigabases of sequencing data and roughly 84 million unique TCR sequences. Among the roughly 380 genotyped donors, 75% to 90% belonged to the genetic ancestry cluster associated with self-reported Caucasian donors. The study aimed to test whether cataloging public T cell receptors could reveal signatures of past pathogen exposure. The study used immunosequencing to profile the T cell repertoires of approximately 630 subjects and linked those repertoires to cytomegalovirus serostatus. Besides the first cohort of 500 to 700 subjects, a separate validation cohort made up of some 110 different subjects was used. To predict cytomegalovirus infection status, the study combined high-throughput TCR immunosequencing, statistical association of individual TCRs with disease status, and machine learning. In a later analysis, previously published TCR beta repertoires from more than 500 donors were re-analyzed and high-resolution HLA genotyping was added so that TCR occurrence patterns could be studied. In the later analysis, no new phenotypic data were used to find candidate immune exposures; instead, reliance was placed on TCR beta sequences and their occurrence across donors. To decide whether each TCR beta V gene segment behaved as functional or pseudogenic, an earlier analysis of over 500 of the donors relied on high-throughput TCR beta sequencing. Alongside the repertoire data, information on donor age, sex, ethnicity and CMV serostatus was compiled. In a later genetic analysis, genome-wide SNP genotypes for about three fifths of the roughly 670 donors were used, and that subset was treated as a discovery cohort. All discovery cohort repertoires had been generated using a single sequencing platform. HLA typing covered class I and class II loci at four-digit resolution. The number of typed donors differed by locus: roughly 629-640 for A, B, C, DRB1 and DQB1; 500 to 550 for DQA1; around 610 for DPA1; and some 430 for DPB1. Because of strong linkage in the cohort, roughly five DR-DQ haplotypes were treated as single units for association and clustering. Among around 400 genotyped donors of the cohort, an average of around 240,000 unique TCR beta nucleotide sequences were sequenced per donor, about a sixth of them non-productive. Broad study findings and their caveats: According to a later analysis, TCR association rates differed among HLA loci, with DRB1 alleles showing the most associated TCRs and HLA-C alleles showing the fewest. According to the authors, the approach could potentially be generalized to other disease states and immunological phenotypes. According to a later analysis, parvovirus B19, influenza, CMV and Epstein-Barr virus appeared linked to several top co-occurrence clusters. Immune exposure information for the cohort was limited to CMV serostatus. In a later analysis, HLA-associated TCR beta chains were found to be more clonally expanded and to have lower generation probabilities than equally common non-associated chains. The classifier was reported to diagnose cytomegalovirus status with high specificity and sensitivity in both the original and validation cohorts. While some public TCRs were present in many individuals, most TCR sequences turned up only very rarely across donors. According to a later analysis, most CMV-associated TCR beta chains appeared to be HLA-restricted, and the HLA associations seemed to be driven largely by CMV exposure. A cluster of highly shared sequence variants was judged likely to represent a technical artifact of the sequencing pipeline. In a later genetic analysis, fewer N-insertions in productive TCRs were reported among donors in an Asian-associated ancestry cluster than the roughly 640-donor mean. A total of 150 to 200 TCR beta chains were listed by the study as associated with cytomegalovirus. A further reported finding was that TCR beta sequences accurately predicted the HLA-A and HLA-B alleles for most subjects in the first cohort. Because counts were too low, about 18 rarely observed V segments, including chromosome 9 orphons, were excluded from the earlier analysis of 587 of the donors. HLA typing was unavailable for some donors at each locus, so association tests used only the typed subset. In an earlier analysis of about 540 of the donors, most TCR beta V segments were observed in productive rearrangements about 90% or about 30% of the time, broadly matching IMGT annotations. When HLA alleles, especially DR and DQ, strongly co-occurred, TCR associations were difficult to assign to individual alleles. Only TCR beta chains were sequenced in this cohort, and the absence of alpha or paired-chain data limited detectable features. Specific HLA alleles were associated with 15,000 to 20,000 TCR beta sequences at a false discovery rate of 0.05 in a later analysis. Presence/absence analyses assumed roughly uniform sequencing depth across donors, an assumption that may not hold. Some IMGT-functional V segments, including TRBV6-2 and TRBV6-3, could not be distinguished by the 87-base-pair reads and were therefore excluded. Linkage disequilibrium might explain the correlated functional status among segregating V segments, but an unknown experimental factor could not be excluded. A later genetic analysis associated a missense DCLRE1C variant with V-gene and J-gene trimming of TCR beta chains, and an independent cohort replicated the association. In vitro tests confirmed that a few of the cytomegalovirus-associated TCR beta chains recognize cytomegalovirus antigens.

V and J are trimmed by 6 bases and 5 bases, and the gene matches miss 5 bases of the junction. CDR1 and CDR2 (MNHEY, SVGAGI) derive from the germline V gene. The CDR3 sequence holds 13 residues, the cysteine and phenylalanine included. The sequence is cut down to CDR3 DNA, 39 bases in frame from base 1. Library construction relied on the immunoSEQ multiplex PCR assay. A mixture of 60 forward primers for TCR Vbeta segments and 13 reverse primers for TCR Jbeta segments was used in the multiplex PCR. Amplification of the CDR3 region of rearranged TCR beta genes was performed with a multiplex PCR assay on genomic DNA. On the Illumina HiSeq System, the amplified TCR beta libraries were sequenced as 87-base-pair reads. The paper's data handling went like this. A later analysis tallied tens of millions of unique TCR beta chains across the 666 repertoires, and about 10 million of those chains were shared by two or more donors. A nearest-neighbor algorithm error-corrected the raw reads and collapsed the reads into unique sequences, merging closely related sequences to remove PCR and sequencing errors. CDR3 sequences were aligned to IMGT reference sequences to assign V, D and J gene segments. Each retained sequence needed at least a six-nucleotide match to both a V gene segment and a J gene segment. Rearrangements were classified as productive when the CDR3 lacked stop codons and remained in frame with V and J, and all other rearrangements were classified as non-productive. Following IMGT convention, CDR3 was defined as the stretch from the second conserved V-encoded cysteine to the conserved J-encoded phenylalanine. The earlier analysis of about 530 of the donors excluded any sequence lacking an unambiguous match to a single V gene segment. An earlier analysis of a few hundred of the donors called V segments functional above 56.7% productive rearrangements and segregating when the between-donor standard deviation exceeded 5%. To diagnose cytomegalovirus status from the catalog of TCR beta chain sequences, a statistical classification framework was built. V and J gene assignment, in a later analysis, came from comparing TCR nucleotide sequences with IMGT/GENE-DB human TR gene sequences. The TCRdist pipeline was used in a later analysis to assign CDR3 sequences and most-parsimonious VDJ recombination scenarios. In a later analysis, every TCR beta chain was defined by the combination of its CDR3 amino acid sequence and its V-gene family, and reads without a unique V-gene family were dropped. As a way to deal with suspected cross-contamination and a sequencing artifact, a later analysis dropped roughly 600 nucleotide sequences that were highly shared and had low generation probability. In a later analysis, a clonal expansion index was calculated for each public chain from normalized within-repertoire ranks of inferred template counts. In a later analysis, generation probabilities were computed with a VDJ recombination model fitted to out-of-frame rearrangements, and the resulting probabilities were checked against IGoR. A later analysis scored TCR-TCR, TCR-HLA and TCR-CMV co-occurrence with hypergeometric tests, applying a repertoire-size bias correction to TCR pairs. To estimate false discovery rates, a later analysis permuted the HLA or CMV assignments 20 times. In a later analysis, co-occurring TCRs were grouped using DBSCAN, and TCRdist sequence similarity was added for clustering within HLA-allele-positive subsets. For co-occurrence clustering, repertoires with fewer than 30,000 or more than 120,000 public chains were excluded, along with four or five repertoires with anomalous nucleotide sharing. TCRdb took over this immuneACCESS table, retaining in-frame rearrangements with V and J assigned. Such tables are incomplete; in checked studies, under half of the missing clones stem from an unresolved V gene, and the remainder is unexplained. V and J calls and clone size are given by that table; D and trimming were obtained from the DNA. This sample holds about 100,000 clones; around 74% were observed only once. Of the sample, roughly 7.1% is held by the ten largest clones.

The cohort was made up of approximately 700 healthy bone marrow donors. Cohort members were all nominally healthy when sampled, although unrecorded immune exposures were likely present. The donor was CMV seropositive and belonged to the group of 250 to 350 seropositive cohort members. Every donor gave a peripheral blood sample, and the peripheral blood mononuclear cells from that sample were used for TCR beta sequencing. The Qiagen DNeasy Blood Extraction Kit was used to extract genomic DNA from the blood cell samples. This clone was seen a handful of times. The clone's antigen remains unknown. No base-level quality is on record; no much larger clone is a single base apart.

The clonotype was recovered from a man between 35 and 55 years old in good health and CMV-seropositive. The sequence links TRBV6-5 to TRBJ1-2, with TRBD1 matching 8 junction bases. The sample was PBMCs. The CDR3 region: CASRSDRVYGYTF. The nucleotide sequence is TGTGCCAGCAGATCGGACAGGGTTTATGGCTACACCTTC.